This T cell receptor beta chain was found in a study of CD8 T cells in ankylosing spondylitis. General study findings and limits: Among TCR beta sequences, a motif of under 10 highly homologous variants appeared characteristic of ankylosing spondylitis blood. Within matched ankylosing spondylitis synovial fluid, disease-linked clones were reportedly significantly enriched. Some of these motif variants have turned up before, in reports on reactive arthritis synovial fluid and blood.

V was trimmed by 5 bases and J by 4 bases, leaving 15 bases between them. Germline-derived CDR1 and CDR2 are SGHVS and FQNEAQ. The CDR3 extends over 15 amino acids. Making use of molecular barcodes, quantitative 5'-RACE generated TCR beta libraries. TCRdb re-derived calls from the 5' RACE reads in MiXCR, one entry per CDR3 protein. The table records approximately 250,000 distinct CDR3 sequences, roughly a tenth of them present only once. In its sample, this clonotype was seen many times. Its antigen is undetermined. Sequencing was done on a sample of blood, either unsorted or a sorted T cell fraction (not recorded which). The gene calls are TRBV7-8 and TRBJ2-1, with D unresolved. This TCR came from a male donor with ankylosing spondylitis or in good health (not recorded which). The CDR3 region is CASSHPSSDYNEQFF. The CDR3 DNA is TGTGCCAGCAGCCATCCGTCGTCCGATTACAATGAGCAGTTCTTC.